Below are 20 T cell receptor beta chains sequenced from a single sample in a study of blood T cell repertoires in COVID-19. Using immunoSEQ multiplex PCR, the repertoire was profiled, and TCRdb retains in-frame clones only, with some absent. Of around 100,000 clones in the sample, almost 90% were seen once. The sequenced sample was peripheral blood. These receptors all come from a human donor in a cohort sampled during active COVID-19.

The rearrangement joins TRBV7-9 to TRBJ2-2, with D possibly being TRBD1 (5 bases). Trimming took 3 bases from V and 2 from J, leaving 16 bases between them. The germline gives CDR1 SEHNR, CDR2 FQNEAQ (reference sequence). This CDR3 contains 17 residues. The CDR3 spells CASSFQSAGANTGELFF. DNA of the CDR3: TGTGCCAGCAGCTTTCAGTCTGCTGGGGCCAACACCGGGGAGCTGTTTTTT.

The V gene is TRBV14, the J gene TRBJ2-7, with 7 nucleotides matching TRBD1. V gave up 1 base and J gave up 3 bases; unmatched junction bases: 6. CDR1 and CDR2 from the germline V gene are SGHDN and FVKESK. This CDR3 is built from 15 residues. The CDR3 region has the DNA TGTGCCAGCAGCCAAGGACAGGGCCCCTTCTACGAGCAGTACTTC. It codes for CASSQGQGPFYEQYF.

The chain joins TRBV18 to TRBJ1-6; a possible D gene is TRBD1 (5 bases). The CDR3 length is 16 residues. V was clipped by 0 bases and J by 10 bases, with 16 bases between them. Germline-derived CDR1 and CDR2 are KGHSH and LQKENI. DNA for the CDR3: TGTGCCAGCTCACCACCAAACTGGACATTTGGGTCACCCCTCCACTTT. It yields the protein CASSPPNWTFGSPLHF.

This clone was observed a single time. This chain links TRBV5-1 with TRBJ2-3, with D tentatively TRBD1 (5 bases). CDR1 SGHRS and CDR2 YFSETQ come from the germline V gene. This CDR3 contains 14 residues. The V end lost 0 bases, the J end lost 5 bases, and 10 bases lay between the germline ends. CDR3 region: CASSLGQGRDTQYF. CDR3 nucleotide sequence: TGCGCCAGCAGCTTGGGTCAGGGCAGAGATACGCAGTATTTT.

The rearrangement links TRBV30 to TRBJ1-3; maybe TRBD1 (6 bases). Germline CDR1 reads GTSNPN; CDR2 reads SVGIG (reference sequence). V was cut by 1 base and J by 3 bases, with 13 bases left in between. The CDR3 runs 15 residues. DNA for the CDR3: TGTGCCTGGAGTGCCCGGAACAGGGTTGGAAACACCATATATTTT. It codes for CAWSARNRVGNTIYF. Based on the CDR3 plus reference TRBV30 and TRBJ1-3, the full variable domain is SQTIHQWPATLVQPVGSPLSLECTVEGTSNPNLYWYRQAAGRGLQLLFYSVGIGQISSEVPQNLSASRPQDRQFILSSKKLLLSDSGFYLCAWSARNRVGNTIYFGEGSWLTVV.

The CDR3 spells CASTPPGGYSYEQYF. CDR3 bases: TGTGCCAGTACCCCCCCCGGGGGTTACTCCTACGAGCAGTACTTC. The gene calls are TRBV19 and TRBJ2-7; tentatively, D is TRBD2 (6 bases). From germline, CDR1 is LNHDA and CDR2 SQIVND (reference sequence). CDR3 length equals 15 residues. Trimming took off 7 bases at V and 0 bases at J, with 16 bases between the two ends.

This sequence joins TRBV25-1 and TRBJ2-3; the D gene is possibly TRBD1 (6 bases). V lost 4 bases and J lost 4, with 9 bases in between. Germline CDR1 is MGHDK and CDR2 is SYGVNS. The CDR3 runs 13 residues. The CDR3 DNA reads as TGTGCCAGCAGTGTCCCAGGGGCAGATACGCAGTATTTT. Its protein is CASSVPGADTQYF.

Written as DNA, the CDR3 is TGTGCCAGCAGTGAACTAGCGGGAGAGACAGATACGCAGTATTTT. It encodes CASSELAGETDTQYF. This sequence joins TRBV28 and TRBJ2-3, with 11 bases identical to TRBD2. J gave up 3 bases and V 5 bases, and 4 bases lay outside the gene matches. CDR3 length: 15 amino acids. The V gene's germline CDR1 is MDHEN and CDR2 SYDVKM.

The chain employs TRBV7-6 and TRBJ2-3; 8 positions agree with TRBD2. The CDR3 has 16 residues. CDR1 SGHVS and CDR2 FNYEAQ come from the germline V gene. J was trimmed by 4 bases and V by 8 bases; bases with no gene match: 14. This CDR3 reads CASDSGNLGGADTQYF. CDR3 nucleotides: TGTGCCAGCGATAGCGGGAATTTGGGGGGAGCAGATACGCAGTATTTT.

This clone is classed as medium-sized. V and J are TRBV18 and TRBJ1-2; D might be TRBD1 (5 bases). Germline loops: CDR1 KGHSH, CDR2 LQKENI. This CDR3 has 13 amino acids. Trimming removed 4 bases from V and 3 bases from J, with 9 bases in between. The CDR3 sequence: CASSLRADYGYTF. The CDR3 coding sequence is TGTGCCAGCTCACTCAGGGCAGACTATGGCTACACCTTC.

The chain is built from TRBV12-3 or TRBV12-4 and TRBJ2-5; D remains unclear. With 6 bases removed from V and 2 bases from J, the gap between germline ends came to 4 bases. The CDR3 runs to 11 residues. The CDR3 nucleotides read TGTGCCAGCAGCCTTCAAGAGACCCAGTACTTC. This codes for CASSLQETQYF.

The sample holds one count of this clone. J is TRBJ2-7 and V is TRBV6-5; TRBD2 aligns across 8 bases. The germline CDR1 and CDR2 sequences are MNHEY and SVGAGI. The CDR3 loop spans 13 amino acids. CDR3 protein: CANGRGASYEQYF. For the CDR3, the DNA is TGTGCTAACGGGAGGGGAGCATCCTACGAGCAGTACTTC.

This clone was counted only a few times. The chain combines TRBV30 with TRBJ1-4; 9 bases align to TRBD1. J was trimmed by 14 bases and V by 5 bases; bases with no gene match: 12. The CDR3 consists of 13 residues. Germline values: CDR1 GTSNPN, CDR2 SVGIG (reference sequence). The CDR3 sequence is CAWGGQGAGRLFF. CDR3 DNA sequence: TGTGCCTGGGGGGGACAGGGAGCTGGACGTCTGTTTTTT.

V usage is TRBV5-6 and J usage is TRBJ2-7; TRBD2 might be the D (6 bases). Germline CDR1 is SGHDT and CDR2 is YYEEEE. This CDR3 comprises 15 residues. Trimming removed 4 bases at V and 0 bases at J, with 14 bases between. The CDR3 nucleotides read TGTGCCAGCAGCCTAGGACTACAAAGCTCCTACGAGCAGTACTTC. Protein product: CASSLGLQSSYEQYF. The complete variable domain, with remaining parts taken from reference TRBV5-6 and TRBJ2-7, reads DAGVTQSPTHLIKTRGQQVTLRCSPKSGHDTVSWYQQALGQGPQFIFQYYEEEERQRGNFPDRFSGHQFPNYSSELNVNALLLGDSALYLCASSLGLQSSYEQYFGPGTRLTVT.

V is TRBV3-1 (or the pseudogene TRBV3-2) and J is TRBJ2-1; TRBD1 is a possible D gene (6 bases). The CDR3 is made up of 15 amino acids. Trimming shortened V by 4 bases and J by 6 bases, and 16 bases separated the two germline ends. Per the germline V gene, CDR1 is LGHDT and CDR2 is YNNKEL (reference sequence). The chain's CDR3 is CASSLRTARVNEQFF. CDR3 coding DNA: TGTGCCAGCAGCCTGCGGACAGCGCGCGTCAATGAGCAGTTCTTC.

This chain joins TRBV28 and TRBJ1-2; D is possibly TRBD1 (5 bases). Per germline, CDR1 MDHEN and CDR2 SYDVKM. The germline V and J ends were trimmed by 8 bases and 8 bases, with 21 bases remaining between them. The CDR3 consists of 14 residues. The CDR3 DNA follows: TGTGCCAGCTCCCTAGGGCCCAGGGTGCGGGGCTACACCTTC. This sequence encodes CASSLGPRVRGYTF.

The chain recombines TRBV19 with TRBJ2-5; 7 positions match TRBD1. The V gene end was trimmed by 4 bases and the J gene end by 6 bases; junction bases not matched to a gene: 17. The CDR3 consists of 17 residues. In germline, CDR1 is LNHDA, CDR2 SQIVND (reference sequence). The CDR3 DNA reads TGTGCCAGTAGTAATCTTTACCCAAAAGACAGGGCACAGACCCAGTACTTC. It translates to CASSNLYPKDRAQTQYF.

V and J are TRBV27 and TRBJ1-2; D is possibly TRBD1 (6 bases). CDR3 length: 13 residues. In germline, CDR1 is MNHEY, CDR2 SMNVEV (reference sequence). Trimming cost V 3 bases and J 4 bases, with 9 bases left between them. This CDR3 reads CASSFGQSYGYTF. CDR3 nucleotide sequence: TGTGCCAGCAGTTTTGGACAGTCCTATGGCTACACCTTC.

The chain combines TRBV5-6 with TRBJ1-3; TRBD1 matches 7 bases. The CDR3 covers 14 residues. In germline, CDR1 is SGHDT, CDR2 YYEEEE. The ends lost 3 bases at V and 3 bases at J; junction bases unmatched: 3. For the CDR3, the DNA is TGTGCCAGCAGCTCAGGGGGTGGTGGAAACACCATATATTTT. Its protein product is CASSSGGGGNTIYF.

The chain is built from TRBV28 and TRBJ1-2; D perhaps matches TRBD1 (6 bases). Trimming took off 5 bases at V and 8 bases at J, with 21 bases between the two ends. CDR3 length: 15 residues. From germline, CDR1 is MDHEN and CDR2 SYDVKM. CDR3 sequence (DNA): TGTGCCAGCAGTCCTCCGGGACACTTACGAGGAGGCTACACCTTC. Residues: CASSPPGHLRGGYTF.